What follows is one T cell receptor (beta chain) and its context. Its antigen remains unknown. This record comes from a study of T cell responses to AZD1222 COVID-19 vaccine. Libraries were prepared by immunoSEQ multiplex PCR; TCRdb keeps only in-frame clonotypes and omits some of them. Here the sample spans 150,000 to 200,000 clones, about 91% being singletons. Study findings and constraints: Dominant at 160-218 and 743-854, vaccine-associated CD4 TCRs also spanned spike.

V gave up 0 bases and J gave up 1 base; unmatched junction bases: 2. The germline CDR1 and CDR2 sequences are SGDLS and YYNGEE. This CDR3 spans 16 amino acids. This TCR came from an adult who received the AZD1222 COVID-19 vaccine. This chain joins TRBV9 and TRBJ2-5; TRBD2 matches at 11 bases. The material sequenced was peripheral blood, taken 28 days after the second AZD1222 dose. CDR3 residues: CASSVGSGGAQETQYF. The CDR3 DNA reads TGTGCCAGCAGCGTAGGTAGCGGGGGGGCCCAAGAGACCCAGTACTTC.